This T cell receptor beta chain was sequenced for a study of T cells in Graves' hyperthyroidism and ophthalmopathy. Study in general: Specimen type is peripheral blood, collected at initial diagnosis prior to any treatment.

Findings and limits, study-wide: The blood repertoire included most of the expanded thyroid clonotypes above 0.001. In simple terms, a model built on 13 V-J features told ophthalmopathy apart from stable hyperthyroidism.

Comment on this clonotype: Its antigen remains unknown.

The germline V gene encodes CDR1 DFQATT and CDR2 SNEGSKA (reference sequence). The trim removed 8 bases at V and 0 bases at J, leaving 12 bases unmatched. The CDR3 has 15 amino acids. The study based diagnoses on clinical symptoms, serum thyroxine and TRAb, thyroid ultrasound and orbital computed tomography. Amplified TCR beta CDR3 regions derived from RNA transcripts. HTBI primers were employed in a first-round RT-PCR of the TCR CDR3. TCRdb itself ran the multiplex PCR reads through MiXCR, one entry per CDR3 protein. The repertoire holds hundreds of thousands of distinct CDR3 sequences, approximately 15% seen once, with about 37% in the top ten.

This sequence joins TRBV20-1 and TRBJ1-2; 7 bases match TRBD1. Material for sequencing was blood. The clonotype originates from a woman aged 40 to 50 with Graves' ophthalmopathy. The CDR3 region has the DNA TGCAGTCGAGAGGGGACAGCCTCATCTAACTATGGCTACACCTTC. As protein: CSREGTASSNYGYTF.